This T cell receptor beta chain appears in the sequencing data of a study of blood T cell repertoires in COVID-19. Study as a whole: Samples taken during acute and convalescent COVID-19 were collected in the United States, Italy and Spain. From T cells, B-cell-depleted T cells, or PBMCs came the material, which was cDNA or gDNA.

As processed by the authors: Cell counts per sample came from amplifying reference gene primers. Assay: immunoSEQ multiplex PCR; the TCRdb copy retains only in-frame clones and omits some. V, J and clone size are taken as reported in that table, and D and trimming were inferred from the DNA itself. The sample holds about 14,000 clones, approximately 92% seen once. The sample holds one count of this clone. The sequenced sample was peripheral blood. The sequence came from a human donor in a cohort sampled during active COVID-19.

Here the CDR3 reads CSASGLLAGLFPSTDTQYF. The CDR3 DNA reads as TGCAGTGCTAGTGGCTTACTAGCGGGGCTTTTTCCTAGCACAGATACGCAGTATTTT. V and J are TRBV20-1 and TRBJ2-3; 10 bases map to TRBD2. CDR3 size: 19 residues. Trimming removed 3 bases from V and 0 bases from J; junction bases left unmatched: 15. Looked up from germline, CDR1 is DFQATT and CDR2 is SNEGSKA (reference sequence).